This passage covers 10 T cell receptor beta chains from one sample sequenced in a study of EBV T-cell therapy then PD-1 blockade in nasopharyngeal carcinoma. These receptors have no identified antigens. Described treatment: AdE1-LMPpoly-expanded autologous EBV-specific T-cell therapy followed by anti-PD-1 nivolumab. Using immunoSEQ multiplex PCR, the repertoire was profiled, and TCRdb retains in-frame clones only, with some absent. The table includes approximately 23,000 clones, roughly four fifths detected once. This specimen consisted of CD8+ T cells from blood, obtained at day -245 from a patient whose treatment included autologous EBV-specific T cells and nivolumab. These receptors came from a man aged 35-49 years with nasopharyngeal carcinoma.

The chain employs TRBV7-2 and TRBJ1-1; 9 nucleotides agree with TRBD1. CDR3 size: 15 residues. J was trimmed by 3 bases and V by 2 bases; bases with no gene match: 4. CDR1 and CDR2 (germline): SGHTA, FQGNSA. The CDR3 coding sequence is TGTGCCAGCAGCTTAAGGACAGGGGTGGACACTGAAGCTTTCTTT. Residues: CASSLRTGVDTEAFF. The variable domain in full, completed from reference TRBV7-2 and TRBJ1-1, reads GAGVSQSPSNKVTEKGKDVELRCDPISGHTALYWYRQSLGQGLEFLIYFQGNSAPDKSGLPSDRFSAERTGGSVSTLTIQRTQQEDSAVYLCASSLRTGVDTEAFFGQGTRLTVV.

The chain employs TRBV5-5 and TRBJ2-1; D perhaps matches TRBD2 (6 bases). Trimming removed 1 base from V and 3 bases from J, with 14 bases in between. The CDR3 totals 16 residues. The germline V gene encodes CDR1 SGHKS and CDR2 YYEKEE (reference sequence). The CDR3 DNA is TGTGCCAGCAGCTTGTTGCAGGTAGCGGACTACAATGAGCAGTTCTTC. Protein product: CASSLLQVADYNEQFF.

J is TRBJ2-5 and V is TRBV6-6; 8 positions agree with TRBD2. CDR1 MNHNY and CDR2 SVGAGI come from the germline V gene (reference sequence). The CDR3 is 16 amino acids. V dropped 0 bases and J dropped 7; count of bases not matched to a gene: 10. The CDR3 region is CASSYSASGWGGTQYF. The CDR3 DNA reads as TGTGCCAGCAGTTACTCGGCTAGCGGGTGGGGAGGGACCCAGTACTTC.

V gene TRBV4-2 combines with J gene TRBJ2-2, with D tentatively TRBD2 (5 bases). Trimming removed 3 bases from V and 3 bases from J, with 5 bases in between. Per the germline V gene, CDR1 is LGHNA and CDR2 is YNFKEQ. This CDR3 spans 13 amino acids. The CDR3 DNA sequence: TGTGCCAGCAGCCAGCGGGACACCGGGGAGCTGTTTTTT. This codes for CASSQRDTGELFF.

The chain carries TRBV6-4 and TRBJ2-3, with a weak D call TRBD2 (6 bases). Germline-derived CDR1 and CDR2 are MRHNA and SNTAGT. V lost 4 bases and J 0 bases, leaving 11 bases between the germline ends. The CDR3 length is 15 residues. The CDR3 reads CASSAVAGSTDTQYF. The CDR3 nucleotides read TGTGCCAGCAGTGCCGTCGCGGGGAGCACAGATACGCAGTATTTT.

This chain joins TRBV19 and TRBJ1-6, with a tentative D call TRBD1 (5 bases). This CDR3 comprises 15 residues. Germline V gene lookup returns CDR1 LNHDA and CDR2 SQIVND (reference sequence). Trimming shortened V by 5 bases and J by 10 bases, and 18 bases separated the two germline ends. The CDR3 spells CASSSMGQGGSPLHF. CDR3 DNA: TGTGCCAGTAGTTCCATGGGGCAGGGCGGATCACCCCTCCACTTT.

This clone counts as large. The gene calls are TRBV4-2 and TRBJ1-3; D is unclear. V was trimmed by 0 bases and J by 4 bases, leaving 10 bases between them. Germline values: CDR1 LGHNA, CDR2 YNFKEQ. The CDR3 totals 15 residues. The CDR3 DNA is TGTGCCAGCAGCCAAGATCCGGGAGCGGGAAACACCATATATTTT. Its protein product is CASSQDPGAGNTIYF.

The chain employs TRBV19 and TRBJ1-4; 7 positions agree with TRBD1. The CDR3 has 16 amino acids. Germline CDR1 is LNHDA and CDR2 is SQIVND (reference sequence). V dropped 5 bases and J dropped 7; count of bases not matched to a gene: 13. This chain's CDR3 is CASSLILGGAFEKLFF. The CDR3 nucleotides are TGTGCCAGTAGTCTAATCCTAGGGGGCGCATTTGAAAAACTGTTTTTT.

V and J are TRBV4-1 and TRBJ2-1; D remains ambiguous. V lost 0 bases and J 0 bases, leaving 12 bases between the germline ends. This CDR3 spans 17 amino acids. CDR1 MGHRA and CDR2 YSYEKL come from the germline V gene. As DNA, the CDR3 is TGCGCCAGCAGCCAAGATCCGATCGAGAGCTCCTACAATGAGCAGTTCTTC. Translation: CASSQDPIESSYNEQFF.

The chain couples TRBV4-2 to TRBJ2-5; TRBD2 agrees at 11 bases. The CDR3 loop spans 16 amino acids. In germline, CDR1 is LGHNA, CDR2 YNFKEQ. The ends lost 6 bases at V and 1 base at J; junction bases unmatched: 7. CDR3 residues: CASRQTSGALQETQYF. In DNA form, the CDR3 reads TGTGCCAGCAGACAGACTAGCGGGGCCCTCCAAGAGACCCAGTACTTC.